This T cell receptor (beta chain) was documented in a study of T cell repertoires in cytomegalovirus infection. TCRdb ran MiXCR on the reads and lists one entry per CDR3 protein. This table has 650,000 to 850,000 distinct CDR3 sequences, almost 30% appearing once. Of note for this clonotype: The antigen remains unidentified.

Trimming left V 5 bases short and J 4 bases short, with 14 bases between. CDR1 LNHDA and CDR2 SQIVND come from the germline V gene (reference sequence). This CDR3 has 14 amino acids. This TCR was sampled from a human donor in good health (CMV status not recorded). Some clones in this sample may be carry-over from other donors' samples. The material was cultured CD8+ T cells from PBMCs, obtained from culture after CMV antigen stimulation. The J gene is TRBJ2-5, the V gene TRBV19; a possible D gene is TRBD2 (5 bases). CDR3 loop: CASSPNRERETQYF. In nucleotides, the CDR3 is TGTGCCAGTAGTCCCAACCGGGAACGAGAGACCCAGTACTTC. The whole variable domain, remainder taken from reference TRBV19 and TRBJ2-5, is DGGITQSPKYLFRKEGQNVTLSCEQNLNHDAMYWYRQDPGQGLRLIYYSQIVNDFQKGDIAEGYSVSREKKESFPLTVTSAQKNPTAFYLCASSPNRERETQYFGPGTRLLVL.